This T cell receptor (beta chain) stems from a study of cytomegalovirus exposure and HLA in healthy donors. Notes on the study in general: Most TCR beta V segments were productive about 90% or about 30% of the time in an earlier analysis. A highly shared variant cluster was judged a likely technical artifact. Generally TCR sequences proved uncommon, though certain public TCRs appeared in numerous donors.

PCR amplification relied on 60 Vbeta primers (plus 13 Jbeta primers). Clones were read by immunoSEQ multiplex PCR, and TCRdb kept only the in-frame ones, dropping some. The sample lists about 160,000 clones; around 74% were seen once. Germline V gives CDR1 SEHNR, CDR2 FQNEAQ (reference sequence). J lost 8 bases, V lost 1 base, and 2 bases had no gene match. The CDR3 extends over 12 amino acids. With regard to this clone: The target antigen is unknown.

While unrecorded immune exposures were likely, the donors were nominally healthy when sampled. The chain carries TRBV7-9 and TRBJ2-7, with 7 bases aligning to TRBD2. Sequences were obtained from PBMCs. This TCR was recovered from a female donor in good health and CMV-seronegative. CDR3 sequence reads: CASSLETSQQYF. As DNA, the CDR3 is TGTGCCAGCAGCTTAGAGACTAGCCAGCAGTACTTC.